The T cell receptor (beta chain) under discussion was sequenced for a study of blood T cell repertoires in COVID-19. The overall study: Samples representing acute and convalescent COVID-19 were sourced from the United States, Italy and Spain. The cDNA or gDNA used as material had been derived from T cells, B-cell-depleted T cells, or PBMCs.

Per the authors' pipeline: Quantification of nucleated cells was approximated via reference gene primer amplification. Profiled with immunoSEQ multiplex PCR; TCRdb holds only in-frame clones, not every one. The D gene and trimming were derived from the DNA, and the V and J assignments and clone size from that table. The sample records 200,000 to 300,000 clones, roughly 86% being singletons. The CDR3 consists of 16 residues. The trim removed 5 bases at V and 2 bases at J, leaving 6 bases unmatched. Germline CDR1 is SGHTA and CDR2 is FQGNSA. This TCR derives from a man aged 35 to 55 who had recovered from COVID-19. J is TRBJ2-2 and V is TRBV7-2; 9 bases are a match to TRBD2. The specimen sequenced was peripheral blood. CDR3 protein: CASSISGGINTGELFF. The CDR3 DNA reads TGTGCCAGCAGCATAAGCGGGGGGATTAACACCGGGGAGCTGTTTTTT.